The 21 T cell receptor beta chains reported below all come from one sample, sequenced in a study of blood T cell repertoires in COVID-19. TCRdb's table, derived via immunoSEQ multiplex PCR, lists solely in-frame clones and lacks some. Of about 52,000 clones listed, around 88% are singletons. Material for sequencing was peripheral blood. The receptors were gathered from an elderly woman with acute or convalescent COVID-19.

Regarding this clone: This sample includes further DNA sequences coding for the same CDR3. CDR3 sequence (DNA): TGTGCCAGCAGCCAAGAAGGGACTAGCGGTGGGCATGAGCAGTTCTTC. It encodes CASSQEGTSGGHEQFF. V gene TRBV4-2 combines with J gene TRBJ2-1, with 11 nucleotides matching TRBD2. Germline values: CDR1 LGHNA, CDR2 YNFKEQ. The CDR3 length is 16 residues. V was clipped by 0 bases and J by 8 bases; unmatched bases: 6.

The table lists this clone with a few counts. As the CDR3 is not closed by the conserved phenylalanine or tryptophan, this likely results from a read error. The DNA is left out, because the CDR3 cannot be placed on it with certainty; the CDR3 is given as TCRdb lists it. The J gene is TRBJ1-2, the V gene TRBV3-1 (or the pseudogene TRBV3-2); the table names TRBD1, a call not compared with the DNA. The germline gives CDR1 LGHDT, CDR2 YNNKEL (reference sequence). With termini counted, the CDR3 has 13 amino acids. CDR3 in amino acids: CASSQGPGQGPSI.

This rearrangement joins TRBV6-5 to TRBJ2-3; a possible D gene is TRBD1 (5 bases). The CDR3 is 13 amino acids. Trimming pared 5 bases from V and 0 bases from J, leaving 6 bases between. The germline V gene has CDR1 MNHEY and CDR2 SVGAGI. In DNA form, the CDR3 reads TGTGCCAGCAGTCGACAGAGCACAGATACGCAGTATTTT. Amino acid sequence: CASSRQSTDTQYF.

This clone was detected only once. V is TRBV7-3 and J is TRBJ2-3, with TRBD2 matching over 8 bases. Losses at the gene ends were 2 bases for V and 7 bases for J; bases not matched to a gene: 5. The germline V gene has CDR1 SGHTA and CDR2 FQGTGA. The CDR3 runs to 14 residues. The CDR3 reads CASSLGGRTHTQYF. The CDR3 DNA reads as TGTGCCAGCAGCTTAGGCGGGAGGACGCATACGCAGTATTTT.

DNA for the CDR3: TGTGCCAGCAGCTTGTATCACGAGCAGTACTTC. Translating it yields CASSLYHEQYF. The chain is built from TRBV5-8 and TRBJ2-7; D call uncertain. The CDR3 has 11 residues. The germline V gene encodes CDR1 SGHTS and CDR2 YDEGEE. Trimming stripped 1 base from V and 5 bases from J, with 4 bases between.

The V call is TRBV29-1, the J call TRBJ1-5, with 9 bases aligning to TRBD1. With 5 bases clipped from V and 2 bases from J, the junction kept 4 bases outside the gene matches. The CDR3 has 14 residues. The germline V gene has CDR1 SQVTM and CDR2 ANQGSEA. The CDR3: CSVQDRGGNQPQHF. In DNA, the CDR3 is TGCAGCGTTCAGGACAGGGGTGGCAATCAGCCCCAGCATTTT.

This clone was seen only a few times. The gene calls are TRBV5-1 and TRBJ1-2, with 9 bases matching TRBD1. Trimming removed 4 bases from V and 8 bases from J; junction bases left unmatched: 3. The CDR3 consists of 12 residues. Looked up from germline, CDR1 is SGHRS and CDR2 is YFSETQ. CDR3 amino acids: CASSGDREGYTF. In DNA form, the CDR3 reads TGCGCCAGCAGCGGGGACAGGGAGGGCTACACCTTC. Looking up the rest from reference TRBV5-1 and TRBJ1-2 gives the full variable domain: KAGVTQTPRYLIKTRGQQVTLSCSPISGHRSVSWYQQTPGQGLQFLFEYFSETQRNKGNFPGRFSGRQFSNSRSEMNVSTLELGDSALYLCASSGDREGYTFGSGTRLTVV.

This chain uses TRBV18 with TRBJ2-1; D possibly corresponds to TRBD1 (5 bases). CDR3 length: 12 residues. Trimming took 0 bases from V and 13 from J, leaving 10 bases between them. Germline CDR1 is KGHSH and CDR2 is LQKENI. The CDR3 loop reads CASSPPQGHQFF. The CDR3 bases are TGTGCCAGCTCACCACCCCAGGGCCACCAGTTCTTC. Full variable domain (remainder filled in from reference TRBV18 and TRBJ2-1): NAGVMQNPRHLVRRRGQEARLRCSPMKGHSHVYWYRQLPEEGLKFMVYLQKENIIDESGMPKERFSAEFPKEGPSILRIQQVVRGDSAAYFCASSPPQGHQFFGPGTRLTVL.

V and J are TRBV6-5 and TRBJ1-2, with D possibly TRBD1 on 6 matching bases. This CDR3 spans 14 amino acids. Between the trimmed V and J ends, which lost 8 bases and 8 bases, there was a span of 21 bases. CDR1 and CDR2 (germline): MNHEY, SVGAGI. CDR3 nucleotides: TGTGCCAGCTCCCCCCAACAGGGATCCGCGGGCTACACCTTC. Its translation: CASSPQQGSAGYTF.

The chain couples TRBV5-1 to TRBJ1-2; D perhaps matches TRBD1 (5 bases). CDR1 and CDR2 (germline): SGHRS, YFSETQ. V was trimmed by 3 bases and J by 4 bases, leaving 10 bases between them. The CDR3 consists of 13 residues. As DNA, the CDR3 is TGCGCCAGCAGCTCCGCTGGGGCCTATGGCTACACCTTC. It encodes CASSSAGAYGYTF.

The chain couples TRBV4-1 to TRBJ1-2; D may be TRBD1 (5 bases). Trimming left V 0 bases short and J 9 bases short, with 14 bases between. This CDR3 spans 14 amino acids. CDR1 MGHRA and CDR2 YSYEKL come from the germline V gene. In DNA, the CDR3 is TGCGCCAGCAGCCAAGAGGCACAGGCATATCGCTACACCTTC. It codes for CASSQEAQAYRYTF.

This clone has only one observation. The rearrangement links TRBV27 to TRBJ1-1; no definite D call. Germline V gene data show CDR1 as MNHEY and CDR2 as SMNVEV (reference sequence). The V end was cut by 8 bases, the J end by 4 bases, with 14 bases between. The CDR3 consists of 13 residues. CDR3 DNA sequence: TGTGCCAGCGGAAAGACACGGCGCACTGAAGCTTTCTTT. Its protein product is CASGKTRRTEAFF.

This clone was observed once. The CDR3 bases are TGTGCCAGTAGTCCTAGGCCCGGACAGATGAACACTGAAGCTTTCTTT. Its translation: CASSPRPGQMNTEAFF. The chain combines TRBV19 with TRBJ1-1; possible D gene TRBD1, 6 bases. V lost 5 bases to trimming and J lost 0 bases, with 16 bases between them. The CDR3 loop spans 16 amino acids. The germline gives CDR1 LNHDA, CDR2 SQIVND (reference sequence).

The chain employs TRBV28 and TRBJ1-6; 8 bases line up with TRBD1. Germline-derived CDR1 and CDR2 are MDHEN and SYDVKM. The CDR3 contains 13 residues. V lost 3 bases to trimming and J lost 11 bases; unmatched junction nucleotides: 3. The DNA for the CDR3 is TGTGCCAGCAGTTTCGGACAGGGTCCACCCCTCCACTTT. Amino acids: CASSFGQGPPLHF.

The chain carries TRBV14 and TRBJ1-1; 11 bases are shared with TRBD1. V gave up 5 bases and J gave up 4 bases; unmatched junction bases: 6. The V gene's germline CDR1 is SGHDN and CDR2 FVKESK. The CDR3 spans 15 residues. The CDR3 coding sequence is TGTGCCAGCAGCTTTACCGGGACAGGGGGCACTGAAGCTTTCTTT. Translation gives CASSFTGTGGTEAFF.

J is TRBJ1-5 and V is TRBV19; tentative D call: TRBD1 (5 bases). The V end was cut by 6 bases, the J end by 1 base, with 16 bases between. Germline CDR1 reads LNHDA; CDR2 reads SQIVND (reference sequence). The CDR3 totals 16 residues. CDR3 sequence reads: CASRVGWGDSNQPQHF. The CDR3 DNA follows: TGTGCCAGTAGGGTGGGGTGGGGCGACAGCAATCAGCCCCAGCATTTT.

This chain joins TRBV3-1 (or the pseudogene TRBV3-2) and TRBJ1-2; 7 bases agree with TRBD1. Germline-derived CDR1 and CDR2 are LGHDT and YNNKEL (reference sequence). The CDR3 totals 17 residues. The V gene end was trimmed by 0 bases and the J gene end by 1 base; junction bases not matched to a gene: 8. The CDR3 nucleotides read TGTGCCAGCAGCCAAGATCCGGCGACAGGGTTTAACTATGGCTACACCTTC. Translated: CASSQDPATGFNYGYTF.

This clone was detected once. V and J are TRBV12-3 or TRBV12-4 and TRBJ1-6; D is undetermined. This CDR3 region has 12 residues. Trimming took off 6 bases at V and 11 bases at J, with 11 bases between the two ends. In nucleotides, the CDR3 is TGTGCCAGCAGGAACTCGGGAGCACCCCTCCACTTT. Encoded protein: CASRNSGAPLHF.

CDR3: CASSPLGLYNEQFF. The DNA of the CDR3 is TGTGCCAGCAGTCCACTCGGACTGTACAATGAGCAGTTCTTC. The rearrangement links TRBV6-2 or TRBV6-3 to TRBJ2-1, with D perhaps TRBD2 (5 bases). The germline CDR1 and CDR2 sequences are MNHEY and SVGEGT. Trimming pared 5 bases from V and 4 bases from J, leaving 12 bases between. The CDR3 runs to 14 residues.

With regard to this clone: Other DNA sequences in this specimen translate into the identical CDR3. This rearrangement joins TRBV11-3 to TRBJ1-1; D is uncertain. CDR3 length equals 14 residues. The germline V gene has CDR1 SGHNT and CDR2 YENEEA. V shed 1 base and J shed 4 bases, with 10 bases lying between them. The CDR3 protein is CASSLGRGSTEAFF. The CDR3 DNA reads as TGTGCCAGCAGCTTAGGCCGGGGTAGCACTGAAGCTTTCTTT.

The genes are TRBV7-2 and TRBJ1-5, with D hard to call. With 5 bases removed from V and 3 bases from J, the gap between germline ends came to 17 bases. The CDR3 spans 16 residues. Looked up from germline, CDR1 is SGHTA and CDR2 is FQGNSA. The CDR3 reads CASSPAGTANNQPQHF. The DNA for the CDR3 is TGTGCCAGCAGCCCTGCAGGTACAGCCAACAATCAGCCCCAGCATTTT.